This T cell receptor (beta chain) was recovered during a study of technical replicates of blood from four donors (dated by TCRdb to the late 2010s). Of note for this clone: What this receptor recognizes is not known. No base quality information exists; no much larger clone differs at one position.

The germline V gene encodes CDR1 SEHNR and CDR2 FQNEAQ (reference sequence). CDR3 length: 13 amino acids, cysteine to phenylalanine. The sequence is cut down to CDR3 DNA, 39 bases in frame from base 1. V has 6 bases trimmed and J has 3 bases trimmed; junction bases matching no gene number 4. The library was prepared using the immunoSEQ multiplex PCR assay. Not all clones reach the TCRdb copy of this immuneACCESS table, which keeps in-frame sequences only. Checked studies attribute under half of the gap to unresolved V genes and leave the rest unexplained. The sample yields roughly 70,000 clones; 80% to 95% were counted once. The top ten clones comprise over 4% of the sample.

This TCR came from a human donor in good health. Some clones in this sample may be carry-over from other donors' samples. Sequencing was carried out using PBMCs. The chain employs TRBV7-9 and TRBJ1-1; TRBD1 aligns with 7 central bases. The DNA sequence is TGTGCCAGCAGACCTACAGGGGACACTGAAGCTTTCTTT. Translated, it reads CASRPTGDTEAFF.